Listed here is a single TCR beta chain. Original data processing: The assay estimated nucleated cells by amplifying reference gene primers. Produced via immunoSEQ multiplex PCR; TCRdb's table is partial and in-frame only. The D gene and trimming were derived from the DNA, and the V and J assignments and clone size from that table. Among 150,000 to 190,000 clones, 84% were seen once, and the ten largest hold 9.8%. These data are taken from a study of blood T cell repertoires in COVID-19. Study overall: Acute and convalescent COVID-19 samples came from the United States, Italy and Spain. The cDNA or gDNA used as material had been derived from T cells, B-cell-depleted T cells, or PBMCs.

The CDR3 totals 14 residues. Deletions cut 4 bases from V and 6 bases from J, with 15 bases between. Germline CDR1 MDHEN, CDR2 SYDVKM. The chain carries TRBV28 and TRBJ1-1, with a possible D match to TRBD1 (6 bases). This clonotype was sampled from a woman between 45 and 65 years old with acute or convalescent COVID-19. Sequenced input: peripheral blood. The CDR3 here is CASSSGGGGAEAFF. In DNA form, the CDR3 reads TGTGCCAGCAGTTCGGGAGGGGGGGGTGCTGAAGCTTTCTTT.